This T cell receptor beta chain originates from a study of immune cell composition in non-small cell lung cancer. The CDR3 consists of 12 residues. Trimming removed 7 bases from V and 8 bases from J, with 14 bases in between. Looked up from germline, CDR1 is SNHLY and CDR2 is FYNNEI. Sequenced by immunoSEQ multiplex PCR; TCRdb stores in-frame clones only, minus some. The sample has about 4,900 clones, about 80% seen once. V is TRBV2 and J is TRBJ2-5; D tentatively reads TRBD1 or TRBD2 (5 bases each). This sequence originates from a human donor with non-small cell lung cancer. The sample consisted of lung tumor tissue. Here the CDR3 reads CASTRPRGTQYF. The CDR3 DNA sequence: TGTGCCAGCACCCGACCCCGGGGCACCCAGTACTTC.